The 20 T cell receptor beta chains in this list originate from one sample, sequenced in a study of early T cells in non-severe SARS-CoV-2 infection (dated by TCRdb to the early 2020s). To prepare the library, 5' RACE was applied. The reads were generated on a NextSeq 500. The public sequencing data were trimmed at Q25 with fastp and processed into clonotypes with MiXCR by TCRdb, which kept only in-frame beta chains. Each entry is one CDR3 protein sequence, shown with its most common DNA and genes. This sample comprises about 39,000 distinct CDR3 sequences, around 5.4% of them detected only once. The ten largest clonotypes hold roughly 4.4% of the sample. The sequencing here drew on whole blood, taken at baseline. Every receptor here comes from an adult who was a healthcare worker with PCR-confirmed SARS-CoV-2 infection or an uninfected control (not recorded which).

Ten or more counts support this clonotype. The rearrangement links TRBV19 to TRBJ2-2; tentative D call: TRBD1 (5 bases). The V gene's germline CDR1 is LNHDA and CDR2 SQIVND (reference sequence). The CDR3 length is 16 residues. V gave up 6 bases and J gave up 0 bases, with 14 bases separating them. Here the CDR3 reads CASSSRGSTNTGELFF. The CDR3 region has the DNA TGTGCCAGTAGCTCAAGGGGCAGTACGAACACCGGGGAGCTGTTTTTT.

Ten or more counts support this clonotype. This chain uses TRBV4-1 with TRBJ1-1, with D possibly being TRBD1 (5 bases). CDR1 and CDR2 (germline): MGHRA, YSYEKL. V shed 7 bases and J shed 4 bases, with 19 bases lying between them. This CDR3 is built from 15 residues. The CDR3 region is CASTISGWRGTEAFF. The CDR3 nucleotides read TGCGCCAGCACCATCTCGGGCTGGAGGGGCACTGAAGCTTTCTTT.

This clonotype was counted many times. The rearrangement joins TRBV4-3 to TRBJ1-6; D unresolved. Germline V gives CDR1 LGHNA, CDR2 YSLEER. V was clipped by 4 bases and J by 6 bases, with 13 bases between them. The CDR3 has 15 residues. The CDR3 bases are TGCGCCAGCAGCCCGCATAGGGCAGTTAATTCACCCCTCCACTTT. Translated, it gives CASSPHRAVNSPLHF.

This clonotype was seen repeatedly, ten times or more. The gene calls are TRBV20-1 and TRBJ2-1, with TRBD2 identical over 9 bases. The CDR3 extends over 15 amino acids. The V and J ends lost 0 bases and 4 bases, in that order; junction bases with no gene match: 4. The V gene's germline CDR1 is DFQATT and CDR2 SNEGSKA (reference sequence). The chain's CDR3 is CSARDPSGGYNEQFF. For the CDR3, the DNA is TGCAGTGCTAGAGATCCAAGCGGGGGGTACAATGAGCAGTTCTTC.

This clonotype was found a few times. The chain uses TRBV5-1 and TRBJ2-3; D unclear. The V end lost 5 bases, the J end lost 6 bases, and 10 bases lay between the germline ends. The CDR3 is made up of 12 amino acids. CDR1 SGHRS and CDR2 YFSETQ come from the germline V gene. The CDR3 bases are TGCGCCAGCAGTGATCCGGGTGATACGCAGTATTTT. Protein sequence: CASSDPGDTQYF.

This clonotype has ten or more counts. The chain joins TRBV7-8 to TRBJ1-6; D perhaps matches TRBD1 (5 bases). V was cut by 1 base and J by 6 bases, with 13 bases left in between. The V gene's germline CDR1 is SGHVS and CDR2 FQNEAQ. This CDR3 has 16 residues. CDR3 nucleotides: TGTGCCAGCAGCTTAGTCCAGATTGGGGCTAATTCACCCCTCCACTTT. Amino acids: CASSLVQIGANSPLHF.

This clonotype was recorded at least ten times. The chain joins TRBV5-1 to TRBJ2-1; D perhaps matches TRBD2 (7 bases). The CDR3 sequence is 16 residues long. The germline V gene encodes CDR1 SGHRS and CDR2 YFSETQ. With 0 bases removed from V and 7 bases from J, the gap between germline ends came to 17 bases. The CDR3 DNA reads TGCGCCAGCAGCTTGGTAGCCGGGGGGCAAAGGAATGAGCAGTTCTTC. Amino acid sequence: CASSLVAGGQRNEQFF.

The chain has TRBV5-1 and TRBJ2-7; possibly TRBD1 or TRBD2 for D (6 bases each). Germline values: CDR1 SGHRS, CDR2 YFSETQ. This CDR3 has 15 amino acids. Trimming removed 4 bases at V and 7 bases at J, with 21 bases between. CDR3 in DNA: TGCGCCAGCAGCCCCGCCCGGGGGCGGATCGGTGAGCAGTACTTC. Its translation: CASSPARGRIGEQYF.

This clonotype has at least ten counts. The J gene is TRBJ1-2, the V gene TRBV7-9, with D tentatively TRBD1 (6 bases). V lost 5 bases to trimming and J lost 4 bases, with 8 bases between them. This CDR3 has 12 residues. Germline V gene data show CDR1 as SEHNR and CDR2 as FQNEAQ (reference sequence). This CDR3 reads CASSRTAYGYTF. CDR3 DNA: TGTGCCAGCAGCCGGACAGCCTATGGCTACACCTTC.

The sample holds many counts of this clonotype. Here the CDR3 reads CASSTQSGELFF. CDR3 DNA: TGTGCCAGCAGTACCCAGTCCGGGGAGCTGTTTTTT. V is TRBV27 and J is TRBJ2-2; the D is unclear. The CDR3 contains 12 residues. Trimming left V 5 bases short and J 6 bases short, with 7 bases between. Germline V gene lookup returns CDR1 MNHEY and CDR2 SMNVEV (reference sequence).

This clonotype was seen at least ten times. CDR3 in amino acids: CAARSGGNRPNYGYTF. In DNA form, the CDR3 reads TGTGCCGCCAGATCAGGGGGTAACCGGCCTAACTATGGCTACACCTTC. This chain joins TRBV6-6 and TRBJ1-2; 7 positions match TRBD1. J gave up 0 bases and V 11 bases, and 15 bases lay outside the gene matches. The CDR3 has 16 amino acids. Germline V CDR1 and CDR2: MNHNY, SVGAGI (reference sequence).

In its sample, this clonotype was seen a few times. The chain uses TRBV6-4 and TRBJ2-5, with D perhaps matching TRBD1 (5 bases). Deletions cut 6 bases from V and 3 bases from J, with 11 bases between. Per the germline V gene, CDR1 is MRHNA and CDR2 is SNTAGT. The CDR3 is 13 amino acids. This CDR3 is CASSQTEKETQYF. The CDR3 DNA is TGTGCCAGCAGCCAGACAGAAAAAGAGACCCAGTACTTC.

This clonotype was counted a few times. The V gene is TRBV6-6, the J gene TRBJ1-6; 7 positions match TRBD1. CDR1 MNHNY and CDR2 SVGAGI come from the germline V gene (reference sequence). The CDR3 loop spans 13 amino acids. Unmatched junction bases numbered 4, after V lost 8 bases and J lost 6 bases. CDR3 sequence (DNA): TGTGCCAGCCTCCGGGACAGTAATTCACCCCTCCACTTT. Encoded protein: CASLRDSNSPLHF.

To note about this clonotype: A read error may be the cause here, since a much bigger clone is one base away. The chain couples TRBV6-2 or TRBV6-3 to TRBJ2-7, with TRBD2 matching over 8 bases. The germline gives CDR1 MNHEY, CDR2 SVGEGT. The CDR3 contains 14 residues. V was pared by 11 bases and J by 6 bases, with 15 bases of the junction left unmatched. CDR3 DNA: TGTGCCGGCAACCCGGGACTAGGGCCCCGCGAGCAGTACTTC. Translated: CAGNPGLGPREQYF.

This clonotype was observed at least ten times. The chain has TRBV7-2 and TRBJ1-5; possible D gene TRBD1, 6 bases. This CDR3 spans 20 amino acids. Germline V gene data show CDR1 as SGHTA and CDR2 as FQGNSA. V was shortened by 5 bases and J by 0 bases, with 26 bases between the two germline ends. CDR3 protein: CASSQLRGVGSAVSNQPQHF. CDR3 nucleotides: TGTGCCAGCAGCCAATTAAGGGGGGTTGGCAGCGCGGTTAGCAATCAGCCCCAGCATTTT. Complete variable domain (other parts from reference TRBV7-2 and TRBJ1-5): GAGVSQSPSNKVTEKGKDVELRCDPISGHTALYWYRQSLGQGLEFLIYFQGNSAPDKSGLPSDRFSAERTGGSVSTLTIQRTQQEDSAVYLCASSQLRGVGSAVSNQPQHFGDGTRLSIL.

Ten or more counts support this clonotype. The J gene is TRBJ1-6, the V gene TRBV24-1; unclear D gene. Germline V gene lookup returns CDR1 KGHDR and CDR2 SFDVKD. This CDR3 is 14 amino acids long. V was clipped by 4 bases and J by 8 bases, with 11 bases between them. In DNA, the CDR3 is TGTGCCACCAGTGAGGACTGGGATTATTCACCCCTCCACTTT. This gives the protein CATSEDWDYSPLHF.

This clonotype was counted at least ten times. The chain employs TRBV27 and TRBJ1-6; unclear D gene. The CDR3 consists of 14 residues. The V end lost 3 bases, the J end lost 6 bases, and 9 bases lay between the germline ends. Germline V gives CDR1 MNHEY, CDR2 SMNVEV (reference sequence). For the CDR3, the DNA is TGTGCCAGCAGTTTTGGACCAATTAATTCACCCCTCCACTTT. This sequence encodes CASSFGPINSPLHF.

This clonotype was recorded many times. The chain recombines TRBV5-4 with TRBJ2-5; 14 nucleotides align to TRBD2. V lost 4 bases to trimming and J lost 5 bases; unmatched junction nucleotides: 13. CDR3 length: 18 residues. The germline V gene encodes CDR1 SGHNT and CDR2 YYREEE (reference sequence). CDR3 coding DNA: TGTGCCAGCAGCCCCGGGACTAGCGGGAGTCGATTACGGGAGACCCAGTACTTC. It yields the protein CASSPGTSGSRLRETQYF.

At least ten counts were recorded for this clonotype. This chain joins TRBV7-2 and TRBJ2-7; D possibly matches TRBD1 or TRBD2 (5 bases each). V lost 0 bases and J 3 bases, leaving 9 bases between the germline ends. Germline V lookup: CDR1 SGHTA, CDR2 FQGNSA. The CDR3 contains 14 residues. The CDR3 bases are TGTGCCAGCAGCTTAGCGGGGGTTGGCTACGAGCAGTACTTC. Protein: CASSLAGVGYEQYF.

The chain employs TRBV6-6 and TRBJ2-1; D unresolved. The V end lost 0 bases, the J end lost 15 bases, and 18 bases lay between the germline ends. The germline gives CDR1 MNHNY, CDR2 SVGAGI (reference sequence). CDR3 length: 14 residues. The CDR3 reads CASSYSISGEKWFF. The CDR3 region has the DNA TGTGCCAGCAGTTACTCAATTTCCGGCGAGAAGTGGTTCTTC.